Following are 6 T cell receptor beta chains from one sample sequenced in a study of cytomegalovirus exposure and HLA in healthy donors. In the PCR, 60 Vbeta and 13 Jbeta primers were used. Method: immunoSEQ multiplex PCR; TCRdb's copy keeps in-frame clones and lacks some. Among 120,000 to 150,000 clones listed, roughly four fifths were seen once. Sequencing input: PBMCs. All receptors derive from a man aged 18 to 29 in good health and CMV-seropositive.

The rearrangement joins TRBV4-1 to TRBJ2-7, with D possibly being TRBD2 (6 bases). Trimming shortened V by 0 bases and J by 3 bases, and 9 bases separated the two germline ends. Germline V lookup: CDR1 MGHRA, CDR2 YSYEKL. The CDR3 runs 14 residues. Written as DNA, the CDR3 is TGCGCCAGCAGCCAAGAGGGAGGAGTCTACGAGCAGTACTTC. Amino acid sequence: CASSQEGGVYEQYF.

The chain combines TRBV2 with TRBJ2-7; the match to TRBD1 covers 8 bases. The V and J ends lost 6 bases and 4 bases, in that order; junction bases with no gene match: 5. CDR1 is SNHLY and CDR2 is FYNNEI in the germline V gene. The CDR3 consists of 13 residues. The CDR3 DNA sequence: TGTGCCAGCAGAAGACAGGGGTTGTACGAGCAGTACTTC. Its protein product is CASRRQGLYEQYF.

The chain has TRBV27 and TRBJ2-1; 9 positions agree with TRBD1. CDR1 is MNHEY, CDR2 SMNVEV, per germline (reference sequence). The CDR3 is made up of 16 amino acids. Unmatched junction bases numbered 10, after V lost 5 bases and J lost 5 bases. CDR3 bases: TGTGCCAGCAGTAAAAACCGACAGGGGGACAACAATGAGCAGTTCTTC. Residues: CASSKNRQGDNNEQFF.

The CDR3 spells CASRGNRDNPREQYF. CDR3 in DNA: TGTGCCAGCAGGGGTAACAGGGATAACCCTCGCGAGCAGTACTTC. V gene TRBV6-5 combines with J gene TRBJ2-7; possibly TRBD1 for D (6 bases). V lost 6 bases and J 6 bases, leaving 21 bases between the germline ends. The CDR3 runs to 15 residues. Germline assignment: CDR1 MNHEY and CDR2 SVGAGI.

The rearrangement links TRBV7-5 to TRBJ1-1. TRBV7-5 is flagged as a pseudogene. This CDR3 comprises 15 residues. This CDR3 is CARSGMRATNTEAFF. The CDR3, as DNA: TGTGCCAGAAGCGGAATGAGGGCAACAAACACTGAAGCTTTCTTT.

The chain carries TRBV28 and TRBJ1-4, with D hard to call. The CDR3 is 17 residues long. In germline, CDR1 is MDHEN, CDR2 SYDVKM. V lost 6 bases and J lost 1, with 18 bases in between. The DNA of the CDR3 is TGTGCCAGCAGCCTACTCGACATGCCCTTAACTAATGAAAAACTGTTTTTT. Translating it yields CASSLLDMPLTNEKLFF. Looking up the rest from reference TRBV28 and TRBJ1-4 gives the full variable domain: DVKVTQSSRYLVKRTGEKVFLECVQDMDHENMFWYRQDPGLGLRLIYFSYDVKMKEKGDIPEGYSVSREKKERFSLILESASTNQTSMYLCASSLLDMPLTNEKLFFGSGTQLSVL.